The 9 T cell receptor beta chains below come from one sample, sequenced in a study of T cell clonotyping in hematopoietic cell transplantation. Time point here: recipient sample about 28 days before transplant, after cytoreduction. Sequencing was performed with immunoSEQ multiplex PCR; in TCRdb, only in-frame clones are kept and a portion is missing. The table lists some 40,000 clones, around 84% of them singletons. Sequences were derived from peripheral blood mononuclear cells, sampled before stem cell transplant. These receptors all come from a man aged 55 to 69 with acute myeloid leukemia. Some clones in this sample may be carry-over from other donors' samples.

The genes are TRBV10-2 and TRBJ1-1; unclear D gene. The CDR3 is made up of 13 amino acids. V was clipped by 4 bases and J by 1 base, with 7 bases between them. CDR1 is WSHSY, CDR2 SAAADI, per germline. CDR3 sequence reads: CASSGFENTEAFF. As DNA, the CDR3 is TGCGCCAGCAGTGGGTTTGAGAACACTGAAGCTTTCTTT.

The chain combines TRBV28 with TRBJ2-7, with 7 bases that match TRBD2. The CDR3 length is 11 residues. CDR1 is MDHEN and CDR2 is SYDVKM in the germline V gene. V was clipped by 8 bases and J by 3 bases; unmatched bases: 1. The CDR3 DNA sequence: TGTGCCAGCCGGACTAGCTACGAGCAGTACTTC. As protein: CASRTSYEQYF.

This clone was recorded once. This sequence joins TRBV30 and TRBJ1-1; 7 nucleotides align to TRBD1. CDR3 size: 13 residues. Germline assignment: CDR1 GTSNPN and CDR2 SVGIG (reference sequence). V lost 5 bases and J lost 6; bases outside the gene matches: 9. As DNA, the CDR3 is TGTGCCTGGGTCCGACAGGGAGCCCCTGAAGCTTTCTTT. Encoded protein: CAWVRQGAPEAFF.

The chain employs TRBV19 and TRBJ2-7; 11 bases map to TRBD2. The germline gives CDR1 LNHDA, CDR2 SQIVND (reference sequence). With 6 bases clipped from V and 3 bases from J, the junction kept 7 bases outside the gene matches. The CDR3 loop spans 15 amino acids. The CDR3 loop is CASRDTSGGFYEQYF. CDR3 sequence (DNA): TGTGCCAGTAGAGATACTAGCGGGGGATTCTACGAGCAGTACTTC.

This chain connects TRBV5-6 to TRBJ1-5, with TRBD1 as a possible D gene (6 bases). The CDR3 spans 16 residues. The ends were cut back, 1 base at V and 1 base at J, with 12 bases in the middle. Germline V CDR1 and CDR2: SGHDT, YYEEEE. The CDR3 nucleotides read TGTGCCAGCAGCTTGAGGACAGACTTGAGCAATCAGCCCCAGCATTTT. The encoded protein is CASSLRTDLSNQPQHF.

V usage is TRBV7-2 and J usage is TRBJ1-5, with D uncertain. The CDR3 spans 13 residues. Trimming left V 5 bases short and J 6 bases short, with 11 bases between. CDR1 SGHTA and CDR2 FQGNSA come from the germline V gene. CDR3 region: CASSAVGSQPQHF. The DNA for the CDR3 is TGTGCCAGCAGCGCGGTCGGCAGTCAGCCCCAGCATTTT. The whole variable domain, filled in from reference TRBV7-2 and TRBJ1-5, reads GAGVSQSPSNKVTEKGKDVELRCDPISGHTALYWYRQSLGQGLEFLIYFQGNSAPDKSGLPSDRFSAERTGGSVSTLTIQRTQQEDSAVYLCASSAVGSQPQHFGDGTRLSIL.

The V gene is TRBV5-1, the J gene TRBJ2-3; tentatively, D is TRBD2 (6 bases). This CDR3 comprises 18 residues. Germline V gene data show CDR1 as SGHRS and CDR2 as YFSETQ. V lost 4 bases and J 4 bases, leaving 25 bases between the germline ends. In DNA, the CDR3 is TGCGCCAGCAGCCGTGGCCGGGGTTGGGCGGGAACTTCAGATACGCAGTATTTT. Translating it yields CASSRGRGWAGTSDTQYF.

This clone was detected only once. The genes are TRBV11-3 and TRBJ1-4; D gene unclear. Germline assignment: CDR1 SGHNT and CDR2 YENEEA. Trimming left V 3 bases short and J 5 bases short, with 16 bases between. The CDR3 sequence is 16 residues long. CDR3 nucleotides: TGTGCCAGCAGCTTGGGGTTGCGGGGATCCAATGAAAAACTGTTTTTT. Translating it yields CASSLGLRGSNEKLFF. The whole variable domain, remainder taken from reference TRBV11-3 and TRBJ1-4, is EAGVVQSPRYKIIEKKQPVAFWCNPISGHNTLYWYLQNLGQGPELLIRYENEEAVDDSQLPKDRFSAERLKGVDSTLKIQPAELGDSAVYLCASSLGLRGSNEKLFFGSGTQLSVL.

The chain joins TRBV7-8 to TRBJ1-3; 7 bases map to TRBD1. J was trimmed by 2 bases and V by 5 bases; bases with no gene match: 9. The CDR3 covers 16 residues. CDR1 is SGHVS and CDR2 is FQNEAQ in the germline V gene. The CDR3 DNA is TGTGCCAGCAGCCTTCACTCCGGGACAGCTGGAAACACCATATATTTT. This translates into CASSLHSGTAGNTIYF.